This TCR beta chain emerged from a study of neoadjuvant anti-PD-1 for oral cavity cancer. Study in general: Nivolumab at 3 mg/kg was mostly given biweekly, three to four doses, pre-surgery. Broader study findings: PBMC Gini-index clonality exceeded responders' in non-responders post-nivolumab. Treg/Th17 ratio rose with pretreatment blood and fell with post-treatment tumor TCRbeta clonality. TCR analyses covered only three patients per response group.

As to time point: after neoadjuvant nivolumab, at surgical resection. The table lists this clone with a count of one. The antigen remains unidentified. TCRdb's copy holds only in-frame clones and misses some; the assay was immunoSEQ multiplex PCR. Of around 67,000 clones in the sample, about 90% were seen once. This clonotype was sampled from a person aged 40 to 85 with oral cavity squamous cell carcinoma. Sample: PBMCs, taken after nivolumab (anti-PD-1) treatment.

In nucleotides, the CDR3 is TGTGCCAGCAGTGGCGGCCGGGGGCGCTCTGGAAACACCATATATTTT. Translated: CASSGGRGRSGNTIYF. The rearrangement uses TRBV28 and TRBJ1-3; tentative D call: TRBD1 (6 bases). CDR3 length: 16 amino acids. Germline CDR1 and CDR2: MDHEN and SYDVKM. V lost 5 bases, J lost 0 bases, and 14 bases lay in between.